Described below is a single T cell receptor beta chain sequence and its context. Its antigen is as yet unknown. Drawn from each donor were 8.5 to 10 milliliters of peripheral blood. Sample-barcoded 5' priming and a J-beta primer mix drove a second PCR of about 6 to 11 cycles. TCRdb recomputed calls from the 5' RACE reads with MiXCR, one row per CDR3 protein. Among approximately 880,000 distinct CDR3 sequences listed, roughly 50% were seen once. The CDR3 runs to 14 residues. Per germline, CDR1 LGHDT and CDR2 YNNKEL (reference sequence). V was shortened by 1 base and J by 2 bases, with 8 bases between the two germline ends. These data are taken from a study of blood T cells in healthy people across ages. Overall study findings and caveats: No one knew whether donors had CMV, which possibly confounded expanded clonotype changes. Those diversity estimates obtained from one million T cells were thought to be underestimates.

The V gene is TRBV3-1, the J gene TRBJ2-5; no clear D gene. The TCR comes from a man aged 25 to 45 in good health. The sequenced sample consisted of blood. CDR3 sequence: CASSQAAGQETQYF. The CDR3 nucleotides read TGTGCCAGCAGCCAAGCGGCCGGTCAAGAGACCCAGTACTTC.